A selection of T cell receptor beta chains follows, all from one sample in a study of neurological immune-mediated disorders. TCRdb re-derived calls from the 5' RACE reads in MiXCR, one entry per CDR3 protein. This sample has roughly 76,000 distinct CDR3 sequences, with 3.2% found just once. The sample taken for sequencing was PBMCs. The receptors were sampled from a woman aged 45-65 years with multiple sclerosis. CDR3s include the opening cysteine and the closing phenylalanine or tryptophan. Each record gives: clone size, V gene, J gene, D gene, CDR3 protein, CDR3 DNA. A D gene is named only where the DNA matches it firmly. Each size is once, few, many, or a class for an expanded clone.

many	TRBV5-1	TRBJ2-7	-	CASSPGTTYEQYF	TGCGCCAGCAGCCCGGGGACAACTTACGAGCAGTACTTC
many	TRBV20-1	TRBJ1-2	-	CRGGQNYGYTF	TGCAGGGGAGGACAGAACTATGGCTACACCTTC
many	TRBV7-2	TRBJ2-1	TRBD2	CASSESGTRSYNEQFF	TGTGCCAGCAGCGAGTCCGGGACTAGGTCCTACAATGAGCAGTTCTTC
many	TRBV5-1	TRBJ2-3	TRBD2	CASSLKTSGNGDTQYF	TGCGCCAGCAGCTTGAAGACTAGCGGGAATGGGGATACGCAGTATTTT
many	TRBV6-6	TRBJ2-1	TRBD2	CASSSPTSGPNNEQFF	TGTGCCAGCAGTTCCCCGACTAGCGGGCCCAACAATGAGCAGTTCTTC
many	TRBV10-3	TRBJ1-1	-	CASSRVGLNTEAFF	TGTGCCTCCTCGAGGGTGGGGTTGAACACTGAAGCTTTCTTT
many	TRBV4-3	TRBJ2-1	-	CASSQGLAWNEQFF	TGCGCCAGCAGCCAAGGCCTAGCATGGAATGAGCAGTTCTTC
many	TRBV18	TRBJ2-2	-	CASSPQGKNTGELFF	TGTGCCAGCTCACCACAGGGGAAGAACACCGGGGAGCTGTTTTTT
many	TRBV2	TRBJ2-3	-	CASSETPTDTQYF	TGTGCCAGCAGTGAAACACCCACAGATACGCAGTATTTT
many	TRBV5-5	TRBJ2-2	-	CASSPLGRPNTGELFF	TGTGCCAGCAGCCCCTTGGGGCGACCGAACACCGGGGAGCTGTTTTTT
many	TRBV11-3	TRBJ2-1	-	CASSLETESYNEQFF	TGTGCCAGCAGCTTAGAAACAGAATCCTACAATGAGCAGTTCTTC
many	TRBV6-2/TRBV6-3	TRBJ2-1	TRBD2	CASSYASGEQFF	TGTGCCAGCAGTTACGCTAGCGGTGAGCAGTTCTTC
many	TRBV29-1	TRBJ2-3	TRBD2	CSVVPAGGSTDTQYF	TGCAGCGTTGTCCCAGCGGGAGGTAGCACAGATACGCAGTATTTT
many	TRBV27	TRBJ1-5	-	CASSLMGGSGQPQHF	TGTGCCAGCAGTTTAATGGGAGGGTCGGGTCAGCCCCAGCATTTT
many	TRBV20-1	TRBJ2-6	-	CSARKIGTGANVLTF	TGCAGTGCTCGGAAGATAGGCACTGGGGCCAACGTCCTGACTTTC
many	TRBV6-5	TRBJ2-1	-	CASSQTGTEFNEQFF	TGTGCCAGCAGCCAAACCGGGACTGAGTTTAATGAGCAGTTCTTC
many	TRBV10-3	TRBJ2-3	-	CAIYQPYTDTQYF	TGTGCCATCTACCAGCCCTACACAGATACGCAGTATTTT
many	TRBV29-1	TRBJ2-3	-	CSVDWDSGGATDTQYF	TGCAGCGTTGATTGGGACTCAGGTGGTGCCACAGATACGCAGTATTTT
many	TRBV2	TRBJ2-5	-	CASSVLAIQETQYF	TGTGCCAGCAGCGTCCTAGCGATCCAAGAGACCCAGTACTTC
many	TRBV9	TRBJ2-7	TRBD2	CASSLLAGEMAEQYF	TGTGCCAGCAGCTTATTAGCGGGAGAGATGGCCGAGCAGTACTTC
many	TRBV19	TRBJ2-1	TRBD2	CASRGLAGASYNEQFF	TGTGCCAGTAGAGGACTAGCGGGAGCATCTTACAATGAGCAGTTCTTC
many	TRBV7-9	TRBJ2-3	-	CASSILAGGPDTQYF	TGTGCCAGCAGCATCCTCGCTGGGGGCCCAGATACGCAGTATTTT
many	TRBV5-6	TRBJ1-5	-	CASSLRGGGWNQPQHF	TGTGCCAGCAGCTTGCGAGGGGGGGGGTGGAATCAGCCCCAGCATTTT
many	TRBV9	TRBJ2-5	-	CASSVGGSSLETQYF	TGTGCCAGCAGCGTAGGAGGAAGTTCATTGGAGACCCAGTACTTC
many	TRBV7-9	TRBJ2-1	TRBD1	CASSRTGYNEQFF	TGTGCCAGCAGCCGGACAGGCTACAATGAGCAGTTCTTC
many	TRBV5-1	TRBJ2-5	TRBD1	CASSLAGTGGEETQYF	TGCGCCAGCAGCTTGGCCGGGACAGGGGGCGAAGAGACCCAGTACTTC
many	TRBV9	TRBJ1-5	-	CASGAYNQPQHF	TGTGCCAGCGGGGCCTACAATCAGCCCCAGCATTTT
many	TRBV3-1	TRBJ2-1	-	CASSLYGGNEQFF	TGTGCCAGCTCCCTCTACGGGGGTAATGAGCAGTTCTTC
many	TRBV6-6	TRBJ1-2	-	CASSPGAWDYGYTF	TGTGCCAGCAGTCCTGGCGCGTGGGACTATGGCTACACCTTC
many	TRBV20-1	TRBJ1-5	TRBD1	CSAGQGSNQPQHF	TGCAGTGCTGGACAGGGTAGCAATCAGCCCCAGCATTTT
many	TRBV6-1	TRBJ1-5	-	CASSESQGRVQPQHF	TGTGCCAGCAGTGAATCCCAGGGCAGGGTTCAGCCCCAGCATTTT
many	TRBV7-9	TRBJ2-7	-	CASSLNWEYEQYF	TGTGCCAGCAGCTTGAACTGGGAGTACGAGCAGTACTTC
many	TRBV7-8	TRBJ2-4	TRBD2	CASSLVAGTSGVAKNIQYF	TGTGCCAGCAGCTTAGTCGCCGGGACTAGCGGGGTAGCCAAAAACATTCAGTACTTC
many	TRBV20-1	TRBJ1-5	TRBD1	CSASDPTGTGQPQHF	TGCAGTGCTAGTGACCCGACAGGGACAGGTCAGCCCCAGCATTTT
many	TRBV20-1	TRBJ2-5	-	CSPLSTPKGGTGRSETQYF	TGCAGTCCCTTGTCGACGCCCAAAGGGGGGACGGGGAGGTCGGAGACCCAGTACTTC
many	TRBV5-1	TRBJ2-5	-	CASSLNLYQETQYF	TGCGCCAGCAGTCTAAATTTGTACCAAGAGACCCAGTACTTC